Listed below are T cell receptor beta chains from one sample, sequenced in a study of shared clonotypes between healthy human individuals. Sequencing used immunoSEQ multiplex PCR; TCRdb keeps in-frame clones, though not all of them. Here the sample spans fewer than 1.4 million clones, around 78% being singletons. Sequenced material: memory CD4+ T cells from PBMCs. The receptors stem from a man younger than 30 in good health. Some clones in this sample may be carry-over from other donors' samples. Each CDR3 is given with its conserved first and last residue. Each record gives: clone size, D gene, J gene, V gene, CDR3 protein, CDR3 DNA. The D gene is left open where the match is weak. Not all rows give a size; the values are once, few, many and, for expanded clones, a class.

-,-,TRBJ2-1,TRBV9,CASSVASWTAYNEQFF,TGTGCCAGCAGCGTAGCCTCCTGGACAGCATACAATGAGCAGTTCTTC
-,TRBD1,TRBJ1-1,TRBV10-3,CASSNSNLGQGNTEAFF,TGTGCCAGCTCCAACTCCAACCTCGGACAGGGGAACACTGAAGCTTTCTTC
-,-,TRBJ1-1,TRBV19,CASSSDRLNTEAFF,TGTGCCAGTAGTTCCGACAGGTTGAACACTGAAGCTTTCTTT
-,TRBD2,TRBJ2-2,TRBV27,CASSSLAGGDTGELFF,TGTGCCAGCAGTTCTCTAGCGGGAGGAGACACCGGGGAGCTGTTTTTT
-,-,TRBJ2-1,TRBV2,CASRETNKGGEQFF,TGTGCCAGCAGGGAGACAAACAAAGGGGGGGAGCAGTTCTTC
-,-,TRBJ2-1,TRBV5-4,CASSPPSAEGSEQFF,TGTGCCAGCAGCCCCCCGAGCGCTGAGGGTAGTGAGCAGTTCTTC
-,-,TRBJ1-5,TRBV11-3,CASSLDQGSQPQHF,TGTGCCAGCAGCTTAGATCAGGGATCTCAGCCCCAGCATTTT
-,TRBD1,TRBJ2-7,TRBV27,CASSLMTGGIYEQYF,TGTGCCAGCAGTTTAATGACAGGGGGAATCTACGAGCAGTACTTC
-,-,TRBJ1-1,TRBV5-1,CASSLSANTEAFF,TGCGCCAGCAGCTTGTCGGCGAACACTGAAGCTTTCTTT
few,-,TRBJ1-5,TRBV6-6,CASRGLNQPQHF,TGTGCCAGCAGAGGCCTTAATCAGCCCCAGCATTTT
-,TRBD1,TRBJ2-4,TRBV5-4,CASSLGARGRNIQYF,TGTGCCAGCAGCTTGGGGGCAAGGGGGCGGAACATTCAGTACTTC
-,-,TRBJ2-3,TRBV28,CASSPPTTDTQYF,TGTGCCAGCAGTCCCCCGACCACAGATACGCAGTATTTT
-,-,TRBJ1-2,TRBV30,CAWSVGSGYLYGYTF,TGTGCCTGGAGTGTAGGATCGGGGTATCTCTATGGCTACACCTTC
-,-,TRBJ2-3,TRBV28,CASSPGLTRTDTQYF,TGTGCCAGCAGCCCGGGACTCACACGCACAGATACGCAGTATTTT
few,-,TRBJ2-3,TRBV9,CASSGARSFLSTDTQYF,TGTGCCAGCAGCGGGGCCCGGAGTTTTCTTAGCACAGATACGCAGTATTTT
-,-,TRBJ2-1,TRBV5-4,CASSSGWSIYNEQFF,TGTGCCAGCAGCTCCGGATGGAGCATATACAATGAGCAGTTCTTC
-,-,TRBJ2-5,TRBV5-4,CASSLVKGGETQYF,TGTGCCAGCAGCTTGGTGAAGGGCGGGGAGACCCAGTACTTC
once,-,TRBJ2-7,TRBV7-2,CASSLVEPSYEQYF,TGTGCCAGCAGCTTAGTCGAACCCTCCTACGAGCAGTACTTC
-,-,TRBJ2-3,TRBV27,CASAPEADTQYF,TGTGCCAGCGCCCCCGAGGCAGATACGCAGTATTTT
-,TRBD2,TRBJ2-1,TRBV7-9,CASSSRLAGTPDEQFF,TGTGCCAGCAGCTCGAGACTAGCCGGGACCCCCGATGAGCAGTTCTTC
-,-,TRBJ2-7,TRBV5-4,CASSCAGRGTAQNTDYEQYF,TGTGCCAGCAGCTGTGCGGGCCGAGGGACCGCCCAAAACACAGACTACGAGCAGTACTTC
-,TRBD2,TRBJ2-5,TRBV7-2,CASSLDVTSGKETQYF,TGTGCCAGCAGCTTAGATGTGACTAGCGGGAAAGAGACCCAGTACTTC
once,-,TRBJ2-1,TRBV28,CASSFTGTLDNEQFF,TGTGCCAGCAGTTTTACAGGGACATTGGACAATGAGCAGTTCTTC
-,TRBD2,TRBJ2-7,TRBV7-9,CASSPLSGAWEQYF,TGTGCCAGCAGCCCATTAAGCGGGGCCTGGGAGCAGTACTTC
-,TRBD1,TRBJ2-7,TRBV7-8,CASSRSTGAEQYF,TGTGCCAGCAGCAGATCCACAGGGGCCGAGCAGTACTTC
-,TRBD2,TRBJ2-7,TRBV11-2,CASSARVAGGLNYEQYF,TGTGCCAGCAGCGCCCGGGTAGCGGGAGGCCTGAACTACGAGCAGTACTTC
-,TRBD2,TRBJ2-7,TRBV5-4,CASSLELGRDEQYF,TGTGCCAGCAGCTTGGAGTTAGGGAGGGACGAGCAGTACTTC
-,-,TRBJ1-1,TRBV5-1,CASSLVLPEEAFF,TGCGCCAGCAGCTTGGTTTTACCGGAAGAAGCTTTCTTT
-,-,TRBJ1-1,TRBV28,CASSWEGSLGTEAFF,TGTGCCAGCAGTTGGGAGGGCTCACTGGGCACTGAAGCTTTCTTT
-,TRBD1,TRBJ2-5,TRBV7-9,CASSPTGFGETQYF,TGTGCCAGCAGCCCGACAGGGTTCGGGGAGACCCAGTACTTC
once,-,TRBJ2-7,TRBV11-2,CASRAPSGPYEQYF,TGTGCCAGCAGGGCCCCCAGCGGTCCCTACGAGCAGTACTTC
-,TRBD1,TRBJ1-1,TRBV5-1,CASSLAGTGEEGAFF,TGCGCCAGCAGCTTGGCCGGGACAGGGGAGGAAGGAGCTTTCTTT
-,-,TRBJ1-5,TRBV7-2,CASSLFVDPQGGNQPQHF,TGTGCCAGCAGCTTATTTGTTGACCCCCAAGGGGGCAATCAGCCCCAGCATTTT
many,TRBD1,TRBJ2-2,TRBV4-1,CASSQGDRGTGELFF,TGCGCCAGCAGCCAAGGGGACAGGGGGACCGGGGAGCTGTTTTTT
-,-,TRBJ1-1,TRBV7-2,CASSFGPITEAFF,TGTGCCAGCAGCTTCGGACCCATCACTGAAGCTTTCTTT
-,-,TRBJ2-1,TRBV5-1,CASSPTPSESHEQFF,TGCGCCAGCAGCCCGACGCCATCGGAATCCCATGAGCAGTTCTTC
-,-,TRBJ2-5,TRBV18,CASSPLRAGAQQTQYF,TGTGCCAGCTCACCCCTCCGGGCCGGGGCCCAGCAGACCCAGTACTTC
-,TRBD2,TRBJ2-2,TRBV2,CASTSSGGTGELFF,TGCGCCAGCACCAGTAGCGGGGGCACCGGGGAGCTGTTTTTT
once,-,TRBJ1-2,TRBV28,CASSSHPGGFYGYTF,TGTGCCAGCAGCTCTCATCCCGGCGGATTCTATGGCTACACCTTC
-,-,TRBJ1-2,TRBV2,CASSQRTANYGYTF,TGTGCCAGCAGTCAACGCACGGCTAACTATGGCTACACCTTC
-,-,TRBJ2-1,TRBV5-1,CASSLYRQEYNEQFF,TGCGCCAGCAGCTTGTATCGACAGGAGTACAATGAGCAGTTCTTC
-,-,TRBJ1-2,TRBV5-4,CASSLDSGLGYGYTF,TGTGCCAGCAGCTTGGATTCAGGGTTGGGCTATGGCTACACCTTC
many,-,TRBJ2-7,TRBV19,CASSTDSQSSYEQYF,TGTGCCAGTAGTACCGACAGCCAGAGCTCCTACGAGCAGTACTTC
-,TRBD1,TRBJ1-2,TRBV27,CASSHFSTGGYGYTF,TGTGCCAGCAGCCACTTTAGTACAGGGGGCTATGGCTACACCTTC
-,-,TRBJ2-5,TRBV5-6,CASSFQSQETQYF,TGTGCCAGCAGCTTCCAGTCACAAGAGACCCAGTACTTC
-,-,TRBJ1-4,TRBV28,CASALLRGQGLNEKLFF,TGTGCCAGCGCTTTGCTGCGAGGTCAGGGCCTTAATGAAAAACTGTTTTTT
-,-,TRBJ2-6,TRBV5-1,CASRTSGANVLTF,TGCGCCAGCAGAACCTCTGGGGCCAACGTCCTGACTTTC
-,-,TRBJ2-3,TRBV9,CASSVAITSTDTQYF,TGTGCCAGCAGCGTAGCGATAACTAGCACAGATACGCAGTATTTT
few,-,TRBJ2-1,TRBV7-2,CASSLGNAGDEQFF,TGTGCCAGCAGCTTAGGGAACGCTGGGGATGAGCAGTTCTTC
-,-,TRBJ2-1,TRBV7-2,CASSQRAPPAFF,TGTGCCAGCAGCCAGCGGGCCCCGCCAGCGTTCTTC
few,-,TRBJ1-5,TRBV2,CASSPITHRPQHF,TGTGCCAGCAGTCCAATCACCCACCGGCCCCAGCATTTT
-,-,TRBJ2-2,TRBV27,CASSPNMRGTGELFF,TGTGCCAGCAGCCCCAACATGCGAGGCACCGGGGAGCTGTTTTTT